These 25 T cell receptor beta chains were all obtained from the same sample, sequenced in a study of long-term antiretroviral therapy in people with HIV. Running of the v3.0 immunoSEQ assay took place at survey level. This table comes from immunoSEQ multiplex PCR, and its TCRdb copy is limited to in-frame clones, with some not included. The table shows 25,000 to 30,000 clones, with around 83% occurring only once. This material consisted of unsorted PBMCs, taken 0.4 years after starting antiretroviral therapy. The origin of the receptors is a man aged 18 to 30 with HIV.

The chain couples TRBV19 to TRBJ1-1; 7 nucleotides agree with TRBD1. Losses at the gene ends were 7 bases for V and 0 bases for J; bases not matched to a gene: 8. Germline V gene lookup returns CDR1 LNHDA and CDR2 SQIVND (reference sequence). The CDR3 loop spans 15 amino acids. CDR3 coding DNA: TGTGCCAGTACCGGGACAGATCTTATGAACACTGAAGCTTTCTTT. It yields the protein CASTGTDLMNTEAFF. The whole variable domain, remainder taken from reference TRBV19 and TRBJ1-1, is DGGITQSPKYLFRKEGQNVTLSCEQNLNHDAMYWYRQDPGQGLRLIYYSQIVNDFQKGDIAEGYSVSREKKESFPLTVTSAQKNPTAFYLCASTGTDLMNTEAFFGQGTRLTVV.

The chain uses TRBV27 and TRBJ2-7; 10 nucleotides align to TRBD2. This CDR3 contains 16 residues. Germline V CDR1 and CDR2: MNHEY, SMNVEV (reference sequence). The ends lost 4 bases at V and 3 bases at J; junction bases unmatched: 9. CDR3 coding DNA: TGTGCCAGCAGTTCTCCTCTAGCGGGAGATGTCTACGAGCAGTACTTC. It specifies CASSSPLAGDVYEQYF.

This clone was seen a few times. J is TRBJ1-5 and V is TRBV11-2, with D unclear. V gave up 0 bases and J gave up 7 bases, with 7 bases separating them. The CDR3 consists of 13 residues. The V gene's germline CDR1 is SGHAT and CDR2 FQNNGV. The CDR3 DNA follows: TGTGCCAGCAGCTTAGACCTTAGACAGCCCCAGCATTTT. Translated: CASSLDLRQPQHF.

This clone was detected only once. V is TRBV9 and J is TRBJ1-2; possibly TRBD1 for D (5 bases). Germline CDR1 reads SGDLS; CDR2 reads YYNGEE. The CDR3 is made up of 15 amino acids. V gave up 4 bases and J gave up 4 bases, with 17 bases separating them. CDR3 sequence: CASSPSGDPGYGYTF. CDR3 nucleotides: TGTGCCAGCAGCCCTAGCGGGGACCCTGGCTATGGCTACACCTTC.

The chain is built from TRBV6-6 and TRBJ1-3, with TRBD1 as a possible D gene (5 bases). Germline CDR1 reads MNHNY; CDR2 reads SVGAGI (reference sequence). The CDR3 runs to 13 residues. V shed 10 bases and J shed 4 bases, with 14 bases lying between them. The CDR3 region is CATSGLLGNTIYF. The CDR3 DNA sequence: TGTGCCACCTCAGGGTTGCTGGGAAACACCATATATTTT.

The CDR3 reads CASSQDWSGAYEQYF. The DNA of the CDR3 is TGCGCCAGCAGCCAAGATTGGAGTGGCGCCTACGAGCAGTACTTC. This chain links TRBV4-3 with TRBJ2-7; D unclear. The CDR3 is 15 amino acids. The ends were cut back, 0 bases at V and 2 bases at J, with 11 bases in the middle. Germline V CDR1 and CDR2: LGHNA, YSLEER.

The chain recombines TRBV9 with TRBJ1-2; TRBD1 might be the D (6 bases). The CDR3 has 14 amino acids. The germline CDR1 and CDR2 sequences are SGDLS and YYNGEE. The ends were cut back, 6 bases at V and 8 bases at J, with 20 bases in the middle. CDR3 sequence (DNA): TGTGCCAGCACTAGAGGGGGGGGCGAGGGCGGCTACACCTTC. This translates into CASTRGGGEGGYTF.

This chain joins TRBV27 and TRBJ2-5; a weak D match, TRBD1 (6 bases). Trimming removed 0 bases at V and 7 bases at J, with 15 bases between. CDR1 and CDR2 from the germline V gene are MNHEY and SMNVEV (reference sequence). The CDR3 length is 15 residues. The CDR3 sequence: CASSLSRTAHRTQYF. The CDR3 region has the DNA TGTGCCAGCAGTTTATCAAGGACAGCCCATAGGACCCAGTACTTC.

The V and J genes are TRBV15 and TRBJ2-7; TRBD2 matches 7 bases. This CDR3 has 16 amino acids. Germline V gene lookup returns CDR1 LNHNV and CDR2 YYDKDF (reference sequence). Trimming at V came to 1 base and at J to 3 bases, leaving 9 bases not matched to a gene. The DNA of the CDR3 is TGTGCCACCAGCAGAGCCTTGGGAGGGGTAGGCTACGAGCAGTACTTC. It is translated as CATSRALGGVGYEQYF.

This clone showed up just a few times. The J gene is TRBJ1-1, the V gene TRBV2, with D uncertain. CDR3 length equals 12 residues. Trimming left V 8 bases short and J 0 bases short, with 7 bases between. Germline V CDR1 and CDR2: SNHLY, FYNNEI. The CDR3 bases are TGTGCCAGCCGACGGGTGAACACTGAAGCTTTCTTT. Amino acid sequence: CASRRVNTEAFF. The variable domain in full, completed from reference TRBV2 and TRBJ1-1, reads EPEVTQTPSHQVTQMGQEVILRCVPISNHLYFYWYRQILGQKVEFLVSFYNNEISEKSEIFDDQFSVERPDGSNFTLKIRSTKLEDSAMYFCASRRVNTEAFFGQGTRLTVV.

This chain links TRBV7-9 with TRBJ1-1, with TRBD1 matching over 7 bases. CDR1 and CDR2 (germline): SEHNR, FQNEAQ (reference sequence). Germline trimming cut 5 bases from V and 1 base from J; bases unmatched to any gene: 7. The CDR3 is 15 residues long. The CDR3 protein is CASSPQGGRNTEAFF. DNA for the CDR3: TGTGCCAGCAGCCCCCAGGGGGGCAGGAACACTGAAGCTTTCTTT.

This clone qualifies as medium-sized (0.01 to 0.1%). This chain joins TRBV9 and TRBJ1-2; no reliable D call. Germline-derived CDR1 and CDR2 are SGDLS and YYNGEE. This CDR3 has 12 amino acids. The V end was cut by 0 bases, the J end by 4 bases, with 4 bases between. CDR3 protein: CASSVESYGYTF. The CDR3 DNA reads TGTGCCAGCAGCGTAGAATCCTATGGCTACACCTTC.

The V and J genes are TRBV5-4 and TRBJ2-2, with TRBD2 matching over 8 bases. Germline V gene data show CDR1 as SGHNT and CDR2 as YYREEE (reference sequence). The CDR3 spans 19 residues. Trimming removed 0 bases from V and 2 bases from J; junction bases left unmatched: 12. In DNA form, the CDR3 reads TGTGCCAGCAGCTTGGTTGGTAGCGGGATAGGGGGAAACACCGGGGAGCTGTTTTTT. The encoded protein is CASSLVGSGIGGNTGELFF.

The J gene is TRBJ2-7, the V gene TRBV2, with 7 bases identical to TRBD1. J was trimmed by 2 bases and V by 7 bases; bases with no gene match: 8. This CDR3 comprises 14 residues. Germline V gene sequence: CDR1 SNHLY, CDR2 FYNNEI. CDR3 region: CASIEGASPYEQYF. CDR3 nucleotide sequence: TGTGCCAGCATCGAGGGGGCTAGCCCCTACGAGCAGTACTTC.

The V and J genes are TRBV5-5 and TRBJ1-1; D possibly corresponds to TRBD1 (5 bases). Germline V gene data show CDR1 as SGHKS and CDR2 as YYEKEE (reference sequence). The CDR3 sequence is 14 residues long. V was trimmed by 2 bases and J by 4 bases, leaving 12 bases between them. CDR3 region: CASSLTGGPTEAFF. CDR3 DNA: TGTGCCAGCAGCTTAACCGGGGGTCCCACTGAAGCTTTCTTT.

The V call is TRBV6-6, the J call TRBJ1-1; D gene ambiguous. This CDR3 spans 13 amino acids. Trimming removed 8 bases from V and 8 bases from J, with 18 bases in between. Germline V lookup: CDR1 MNHNY, CDR2 SVGAGI (reference sequence). The CDR3 spells CASSGSTSIEAFF. The CDR3 region has the DNA TGTGCCAGCTCCGGATCAACTTCCATAGAAGCTTTCTTT.

This chain joins TRBV27 and TRBJ1-1; 7 bases map to TRBD1. There are 15 residues in the CDR3. CDR1 is MNHEY and CDR2 is SMNVEV in the germline V gene (reference sequence). Trimming at V came to 5 bases and at J to 0 bases, leaving 6 bases not matched to a gene. CDR3 sequence (DNA): TGTGCCAGCAGTCCATACGGGACAGTGAACACTGAAGCTTTCTTT. As protein: CASSPYGTVNTEAFF.

The chain links TRBV6-5 to TRBJ2-5; 7 nucleotides line up with TRBD1. Germline V lookup: CDR1 MNHEY, CDR2 SVGAGI. The J segment lost 5 bases and the V segment lost 2 bases, leaving 5 bases of the junction unmatched. The length of the CDR3 is 14 residues. The CDR3 DNA reads TGTGCCAGCAGTTACGGGGGACAGTCGGAGACCCAGTACTTC. It specifies CASSYGGQSETQYF.

Only a few counts were recorded for this clone. The CDR3 sequence: CATREQGSYEQYF. CDR3 coding DNA: TGTGCCACCCGGGAACAGGGTTCCTACGAGCAGTACTTC. The chain joins TRBV28 to TRBJ2-7; TRBD1 is a possible D gene (6 bases). Germline CDR1 and CDR2: MDHEN and SYDVKM. Trimming removed 10 bases at V and 1 base at J, with 14 bases between. The CDR3 contains 13 residues.

The J gene is TRBJ2-7, the V gene TRBV5-1; the match to TRBD1 covers 9 bases. The CDR3 has 15 amino acids. Germline V gene data show CDR1 as SGHRS and CDR2 as YFSETQ. J was trimmed by 2 bases and V by 0 bases; bases with no gene match: 3. The CDR3 DNA is TGCGCCAGCAGCTTGGACAGGGGGCCTACCTACGAGCAGTACTTC. It translates to CASSLDRGPTYEQYF. Full variable domain (missing parts from reference TRBV5-1 and TRBJ2-7): KAGVTQTPRYLIKTRGQQVTLSCSPISGHRSVSWYQQTPGQGLQFLFEYFSETQRNKGNFPGRFSGRQFSNSRSEMNVSTLELGDSALYLCASSLDRGPTYEQYFGPGTRLTVT.

This clone was picked up a small number of times. The rearrangement links TRBV21-1 to TRBJ2-7. TRBV21-1 is designated a pseudogene. The length of the CDR3 is 11 residues. CDR3 in DNA: TGTGCCAGCAGCGACTCCTACGAGCAGTACTTC. This translates into CASSDSYEQYF.

J is TRBJ2-7 and V is TRBV18; D may be TRBD1 or TRBD2 (5 bases each). Germline V gene sequence: CDR1 KGHSH, CDR2 LQKENI. There are 16 residues in the CDR3. Trimming took 3 bases from V and 0 from J, leaving 15 bases between them. The chain's CDR3 is CASSPSGTSFSYEQYF. The CDR3 region has the DNA TGTGCCAGCTCACCTTCCGGGACGTCGTTCTCCTACGAGCAGTACTTC.

The chain couples TRBV19 to TRBJ2-1; tentative D call: TRBD2 (5 bases). V dropped 2 bases and J dropped 0 bases, with 11 bases sitting between them. The germline V gene encodes CDR1 LNHDA and CDR2 SQIVND (reference sequence). The CDR3 spans 16 residues. Here the CDR3 DNA reads TGTGCCAGTAGTATAAAGAGCGGATTCTCCTACAATGAGCAGTTCTTC. Encoded protein: CASSIKSGFSYNEQFF.

This chain uses TRBV14 with TRBJ2-1; no definite D call. Per the germline V gene, CDR1 is SGHDN and CDR2 is FVKESK. The CDR3 is 13 residues long. V gave up 2 bases and J gave up 7 bases, with 9 bases separating them. The CDR3 DNA sequence: TGTGCCAGCAGCCAATTAACTGGGAATGAGCAGTTCTTC. This sequence encodes CASSQLTGNEQFF.

The chain joins TRBV7-9 to TRBJ2-3; D uncertain. V shed 1 base and J shed 5 bases, with 4 bases lying between them. Germline CDR1 SEHNR, CDR2 FQNEAQ (reference sequence). The CDR3 covers 12 residues. CDR3 sequence reads: CASSLGEDTQYF. The CDR3 bases are TGTGCCAGCAGCTTAGGGGAAGATACGCAGTATTTT.